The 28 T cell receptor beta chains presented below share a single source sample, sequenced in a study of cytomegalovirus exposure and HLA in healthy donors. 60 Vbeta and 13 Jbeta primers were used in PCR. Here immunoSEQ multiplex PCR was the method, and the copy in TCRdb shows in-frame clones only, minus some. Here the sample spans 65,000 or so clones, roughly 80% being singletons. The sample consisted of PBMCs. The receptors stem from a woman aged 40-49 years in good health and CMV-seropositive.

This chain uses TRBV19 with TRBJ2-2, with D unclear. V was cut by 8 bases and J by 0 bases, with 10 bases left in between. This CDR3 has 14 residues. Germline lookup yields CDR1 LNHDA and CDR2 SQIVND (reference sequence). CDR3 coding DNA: TGTGCCAGTCGCGGTAGGACGAACACCGGGGAGCTGTTTTTT. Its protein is CASRGRTNTGELFF.

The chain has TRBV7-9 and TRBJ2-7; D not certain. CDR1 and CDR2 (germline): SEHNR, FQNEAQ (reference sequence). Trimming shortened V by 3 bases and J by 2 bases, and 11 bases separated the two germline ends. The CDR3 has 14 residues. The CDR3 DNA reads TGTGCCAGCAGCTTTCCGACTCCCCCCTACGAGCAGTACTTC. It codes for CASSFPTPPYEQYF.

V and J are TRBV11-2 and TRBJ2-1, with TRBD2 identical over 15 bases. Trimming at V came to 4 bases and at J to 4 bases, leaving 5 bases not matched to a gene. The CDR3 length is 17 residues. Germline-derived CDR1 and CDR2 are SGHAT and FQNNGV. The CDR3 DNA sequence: TGTGCCAGCAGCTACAGGACTAGCGGGGGGGAATACAATGAGCAGTTCTTC. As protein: CASSYRTSGGEYNEQFF.

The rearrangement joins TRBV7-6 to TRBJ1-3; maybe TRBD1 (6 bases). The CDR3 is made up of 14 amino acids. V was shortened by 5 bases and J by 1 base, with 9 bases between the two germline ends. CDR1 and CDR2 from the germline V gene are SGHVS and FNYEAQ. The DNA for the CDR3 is TGTGCCAGCAGCCCACAGGGTTCTGGAAACACCATATATTTT. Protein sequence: CASSPQGSGNTIYF.

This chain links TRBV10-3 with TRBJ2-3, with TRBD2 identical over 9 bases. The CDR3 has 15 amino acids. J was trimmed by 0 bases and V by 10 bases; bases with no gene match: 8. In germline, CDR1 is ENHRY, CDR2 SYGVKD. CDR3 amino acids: CATGGRETSTDTQYF. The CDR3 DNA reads TGTGCCACTGGCGGGAGGGAAACTAGCACAGATACGCAGTATTTT.

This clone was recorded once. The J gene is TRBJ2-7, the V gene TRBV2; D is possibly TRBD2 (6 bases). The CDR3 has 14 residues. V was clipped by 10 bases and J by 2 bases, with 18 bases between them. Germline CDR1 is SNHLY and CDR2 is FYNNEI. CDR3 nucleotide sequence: TGTGCCACCCTCGGGAGAGAGGGGACCTACGAGCAGTACTTC. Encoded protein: CATLGREGTYEQYF. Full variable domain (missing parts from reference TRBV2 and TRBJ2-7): EPEVTQTPSHQVTQMGQEVILRCVPISNHLYFYWYRQILGQKVEFLVSFYNNEISEKSEIFDDQFSVERPDGSNFTLKIRSTKLEDSAMYFCATLGREGTYEQYFGPGTRLTVT.

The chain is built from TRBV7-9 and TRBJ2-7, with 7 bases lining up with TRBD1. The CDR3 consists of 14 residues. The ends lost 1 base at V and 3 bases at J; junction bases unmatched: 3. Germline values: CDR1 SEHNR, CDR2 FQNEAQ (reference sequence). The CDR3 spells CASSLGDSRYEQYF. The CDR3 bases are TGTGCCAGCAGCTTAGGGGACAGCCGCTACGAGCAGTACTTC.

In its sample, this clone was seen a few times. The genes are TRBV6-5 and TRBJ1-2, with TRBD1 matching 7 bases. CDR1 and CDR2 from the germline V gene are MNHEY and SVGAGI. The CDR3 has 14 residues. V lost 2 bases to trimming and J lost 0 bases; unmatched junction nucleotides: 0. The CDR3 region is CASSYGTANYGYTF. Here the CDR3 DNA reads TGTGCCAGCAGTTACGGGACAGCTAACTATGGCTACACCTTC.

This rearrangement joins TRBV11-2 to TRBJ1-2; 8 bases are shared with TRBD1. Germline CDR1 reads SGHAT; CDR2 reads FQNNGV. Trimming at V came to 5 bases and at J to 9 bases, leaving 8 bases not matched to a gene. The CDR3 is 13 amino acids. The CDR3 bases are TGTGCCAGCAGCCTTTTGGGACAGGCCAGCTACACCTTC. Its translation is CASSLLGQASYTF.

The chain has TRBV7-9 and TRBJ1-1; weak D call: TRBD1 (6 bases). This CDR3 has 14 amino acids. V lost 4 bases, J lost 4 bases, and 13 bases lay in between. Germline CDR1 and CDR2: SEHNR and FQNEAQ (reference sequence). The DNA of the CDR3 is TGTGCCAGCAGCTCAATCAGGGGAAGCACTGAAGCTTTCTTT. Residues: CASSSIRGSTEAFF.

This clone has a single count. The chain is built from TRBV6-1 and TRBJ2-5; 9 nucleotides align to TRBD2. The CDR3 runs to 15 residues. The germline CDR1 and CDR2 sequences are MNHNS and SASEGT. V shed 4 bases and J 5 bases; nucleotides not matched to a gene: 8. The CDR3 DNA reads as TGTGCCAGCAGTGGGGATAGCGGGGGCCCCGAGACCCAGTACTTC. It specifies CASSGDSGGPETQYF.

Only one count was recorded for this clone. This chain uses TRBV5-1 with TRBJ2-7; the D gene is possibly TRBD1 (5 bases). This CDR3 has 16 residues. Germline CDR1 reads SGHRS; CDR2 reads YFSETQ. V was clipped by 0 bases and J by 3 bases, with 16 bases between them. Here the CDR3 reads CASSLGIRQKLYEQYF. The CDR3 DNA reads TGCGCCAGCAGCTTGGGGATTCGACAGAAACTCTACGAGCAGTACTTC.

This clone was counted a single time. CDR3 protein: CASSALGLSTDTQYF. The CDR3 DNA is TGTGCCAGCAGTGCTCTTGGACTTAGCACAGATACGCAGTATTTT. The rearrangement joins TRBV6-1 to TRBJ2-3; possible D gene TRBD2, 5 bases. Germline V lookup: CDR1 MNHNS, CDR2 SASEGT. The CDR3 spans 15 residues. Trimming took 4 bases from V and 0 from J, leaving 11 bases between them.

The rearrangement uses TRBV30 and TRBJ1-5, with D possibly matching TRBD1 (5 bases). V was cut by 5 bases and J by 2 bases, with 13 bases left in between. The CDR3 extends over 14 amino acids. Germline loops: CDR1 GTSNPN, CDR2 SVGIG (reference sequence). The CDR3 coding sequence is TGTGCCTGGGAGCAGGGTGGACGCAATCAGCCCCAGCATTTT. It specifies CAWEQGGRNQPQHF.

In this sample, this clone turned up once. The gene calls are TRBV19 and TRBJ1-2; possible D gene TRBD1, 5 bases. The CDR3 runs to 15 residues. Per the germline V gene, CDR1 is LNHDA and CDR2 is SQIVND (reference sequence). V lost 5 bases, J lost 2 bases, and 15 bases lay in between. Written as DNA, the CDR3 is TGTGCCAGTAGTGAGCAGGGCCCACTGAACTATGGCTACACCTTC. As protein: CASSEQGPLNYGYTF. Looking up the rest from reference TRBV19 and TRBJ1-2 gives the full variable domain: DGGITQSPKYLFRKEGQNVTLSCEQNLNHDAMYWYRQDPGQGLRLIYYSQIVNDFQKGDIAEGYSVSREKKESFPLTVTSAQKNPTAFYLCASSEQGPLNYGYTFGSGTRLTVV.

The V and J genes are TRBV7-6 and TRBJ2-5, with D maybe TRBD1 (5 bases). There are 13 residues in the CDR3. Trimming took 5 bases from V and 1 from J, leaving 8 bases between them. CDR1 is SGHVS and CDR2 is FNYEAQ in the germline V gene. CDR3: CASSRTIQETQYF. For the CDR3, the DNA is TGTGCCAGCAGCCGGACAATCCAAGAGACCCAGTACTTC. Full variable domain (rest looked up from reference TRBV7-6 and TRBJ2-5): GAGVSQSPRYKVTKRGQDVALRCDPISGHVSLYWYRQALGQGPEFLTYFNYEAQQDKSGLPNDRFSAERPEGSISTLTIQRTEQRDSAMYRCASSRTIQETQYFGPGTRLLVL.

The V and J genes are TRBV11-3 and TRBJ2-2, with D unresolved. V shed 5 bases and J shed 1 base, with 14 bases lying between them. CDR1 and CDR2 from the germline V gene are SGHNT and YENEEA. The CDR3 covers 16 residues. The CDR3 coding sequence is TGTGCCAGCAGCGCTCTAACTATAGGGAACACCGGGGAGCTGTTTTTT. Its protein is CASSALTIGNTGELFF.

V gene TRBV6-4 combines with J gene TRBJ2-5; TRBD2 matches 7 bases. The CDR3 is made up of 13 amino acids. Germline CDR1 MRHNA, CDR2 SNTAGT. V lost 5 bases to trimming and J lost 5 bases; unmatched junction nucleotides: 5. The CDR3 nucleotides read TGTGCCAGCAGTCGAACTAGCGATGAGACCCAGTACTTC. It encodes CASSRTSDETQYF.

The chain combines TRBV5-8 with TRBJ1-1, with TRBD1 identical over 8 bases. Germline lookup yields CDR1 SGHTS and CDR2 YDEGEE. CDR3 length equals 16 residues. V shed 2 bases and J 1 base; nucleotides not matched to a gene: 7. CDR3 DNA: TGTGCCAGCAGCTTTTTGACAGGGGTCACGAACACTGAAGCTTTCTTT. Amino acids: CASSFLTGVTNTEAFF.

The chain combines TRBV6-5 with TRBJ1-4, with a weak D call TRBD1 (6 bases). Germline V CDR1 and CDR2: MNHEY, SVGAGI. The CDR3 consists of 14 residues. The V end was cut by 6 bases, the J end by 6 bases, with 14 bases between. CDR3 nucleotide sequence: TGTGCCAGCAGCCCACAGGGAGATTATGAAAAACTGTTTTTT. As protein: CASSPQGDYEKLFF.

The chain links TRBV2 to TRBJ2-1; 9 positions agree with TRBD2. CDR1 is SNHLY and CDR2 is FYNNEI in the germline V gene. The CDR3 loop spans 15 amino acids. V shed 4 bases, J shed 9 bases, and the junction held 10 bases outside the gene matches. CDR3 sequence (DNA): TGTGCCAGCAGTGTAGGACTAGCGTCTTGGGGTGAGCAGTTCTTC. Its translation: CASSVGLASWGEQFF.

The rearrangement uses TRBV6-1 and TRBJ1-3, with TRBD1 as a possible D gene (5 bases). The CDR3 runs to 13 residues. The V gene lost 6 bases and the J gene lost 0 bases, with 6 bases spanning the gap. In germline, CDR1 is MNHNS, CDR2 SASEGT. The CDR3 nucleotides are TGTGCCAGCAGGACAGACTCTGGAAACACCATATATTTT. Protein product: CASRTDSGNTIYF.

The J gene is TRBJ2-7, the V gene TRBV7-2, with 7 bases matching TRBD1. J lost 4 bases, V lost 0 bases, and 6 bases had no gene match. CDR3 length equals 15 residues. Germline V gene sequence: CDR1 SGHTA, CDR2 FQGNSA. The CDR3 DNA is TGTGCCAGCAGCTTAGCGACAGGGTGGGGTTACGAGCAGTACTTC. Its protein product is CASSLATGWGYEQYF.

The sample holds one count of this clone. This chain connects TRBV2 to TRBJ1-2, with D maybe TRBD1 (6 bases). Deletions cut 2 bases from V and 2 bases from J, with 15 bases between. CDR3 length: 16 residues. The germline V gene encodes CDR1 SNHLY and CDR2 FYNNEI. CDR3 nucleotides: TGTGCCAGCAGTGAATTGGGTACAGGGAACAACTATGGCTACACCTTC. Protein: CASSELGTGNNYGYTF.

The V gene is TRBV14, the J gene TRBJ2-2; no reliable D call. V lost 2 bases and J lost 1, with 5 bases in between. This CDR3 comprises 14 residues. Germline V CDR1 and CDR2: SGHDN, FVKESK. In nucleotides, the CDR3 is TGTGCCAGCAGCCAATTCCTGAACACCGGGGAGCTGTTTTTT. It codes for CASSQFLNTGELFF.

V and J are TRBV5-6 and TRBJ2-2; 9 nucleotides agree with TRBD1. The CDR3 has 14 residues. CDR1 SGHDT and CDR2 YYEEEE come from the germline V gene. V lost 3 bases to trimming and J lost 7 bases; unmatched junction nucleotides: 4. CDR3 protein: CASSSQGANGELFF. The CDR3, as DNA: TGTGCCAGCAGCTCACAGGGGGCGAACGGGGAGCTGTTTTTT.

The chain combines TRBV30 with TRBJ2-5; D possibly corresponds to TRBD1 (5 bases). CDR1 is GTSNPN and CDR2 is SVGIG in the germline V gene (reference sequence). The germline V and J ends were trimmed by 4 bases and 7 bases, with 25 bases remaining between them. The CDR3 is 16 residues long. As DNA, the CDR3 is TGTGCCTGGAAGGCCGCAGGGATGAGTCATGTAGGGACCCAGTACTTC. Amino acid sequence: CAWKAAGMSHVGTQYF. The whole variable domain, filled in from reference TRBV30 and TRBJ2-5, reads SQTIHQWPATLVQPVGSPLSLECTVEGTSNPNLYWYRQAAGRGLQLLFYSVGIGQISSEVPQNLSASRPQDRQFILSSKKLLLSDSGFYLCAWKAAGMSHVGTQYFGPGTRLLVL.

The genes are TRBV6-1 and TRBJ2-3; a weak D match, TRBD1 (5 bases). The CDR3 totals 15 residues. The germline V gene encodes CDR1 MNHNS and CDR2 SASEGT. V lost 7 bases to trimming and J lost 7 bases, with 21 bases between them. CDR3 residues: CASNNGHRGTHTQYF. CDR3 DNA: TGTGCCAGCAACAACGGACACCGTGGCACGCATACGCAGTATTTT.